The 20 T cell receptor beta chains below were found in one sample sequenced in a study of T-cell memory formation after mild COVID-19. TCRdb re-called the 5' RACE reads through MiXCR, storing one row per CDR3 protein. In the table there are some 350,000 distinct CDR3 sequences, approximately 13% of which are singletons. Sequenced input: PBMCs or a T cell subset sorted from them (not recorded which). The receptors stem from a man younger than 30 who had mild COVID-19 (a few samples of this study predate the infection). Cell type and time point are not known.

This chain connects TRBV20-1 to TRBJ2-3; D uncertain. The V end lost 0 bases, the J end lost 6 bases, and 13 bases lay between the germline ends. The CDR3 runs to 14 residues. The germline gives CDR1 DFQATT, CDR2 SNEGSKA (reference sequence). The CDR3 coding sequence is TGCAGTGCTAGAGAGGATGGAGCCCGCGATACGCAGTATTTT. This translates into CSAREDGARDTQYF.

There are a few counts of this clonotype. V usage is TRBV7-9 and J usage is TRBJ2-2; D might be TRBD1 (5 bases). CDR3 length: 15 amino acids. Germline assignment: CDR1 SEHNR and CDR2 FQNEAQ (reference sequence). V was pared by 5 bases and J by 6 bases, with 16 bases between. DNA of the CDR3: TGTGCCAGCAGCACAAATCTTCAGGGTCCCGGGGAGCTGTTTTTT. It yields the protein CASSTNLQGPGELFF.

The V gene is TRBV4-1, the J gene TRBJ2-7, with 10 positions matching TRBD2. The CDR3 spans 16 residues. The junction had 5 bases not matched to a gene; V was cut back by 1 base and J by 2 bases. The germline CDR1 and CDR2 sequences are MGHRA and YSYEKL. The CDR3 DNA is TGCGCCAGCAGCCAAGGTAGTACTAGCGGGGCCTACGAGCAGTACTTC. Encoded protein: CASSQGSTSGAYEQYF.

The CDR3 DNA follows: TGCAGCGCCGATAAGAGGGGTTCGCGGACTGAAGCTTTCTTT. It codes for CSADKRGSRTEAFF. The chain recombines TRBV29-1 with TRBJ1-1; TRBD1 might be the D (5 bases). V was shortened by 7 bases and J by 5 bases, with 20 bases between the two germline ends. The length of the CDR3 is 14 residues. Germline lookup yields CDR1 SQVTM and CDR2 ANQGSEA.

The table lists this clonotype with a few counts. The chain links TRBV18 to TRBJ2-7, with 9 bases lining up with TRBD2. The CDR3 covers 13 residues. Germline assignment: CDR1 KGHSH and CDR2 LQKENI. The DNA for the CDR3 is TGTGCCAGCTCACCCGATTCTAAGCGGGGGGTGGAAGTC. It specifies CASSPDSKRGVEV.

This clonotype has only a few counts. The rearrangement uses TRBV5-1 and TRBJ2-1; the D call may be TRBD1 or TRBD2 (6 bases each). The CDR3 totals 16 residues. V lost 0 bases, J lost 3 bases, and 13 bases lay in between. CDR1 is SGHRS, CDR2 YFSETQ, per germline. The CDR3 here is CASSLAEGGGYNEQFF. CDR3 nucleotide sequence: TGCGCCAGCAGCTTGGCCGAAGGAGGGGGCTACAATGAGCAGTTCTTC.

In its sample, this clonotype was seen many times. The CDR3 protein is CSVEVNTEAFF. DNA of the CDR3: TGCAGCGTTGAAGTGAACACTGAAGCTTTCTTT. This sequence joins TRBV29-1 and TRBJ1-1; D uncertain. Germline CDR1 SQVTM, CDR2 ANQGSEA. V was trimmed by 1 base and J by 0 bases, leaving 0 bases between them. The CDR3 spans 11 residues. Combining the CDR3 with reference TRBV29-1 and TRBJ1-1 gives the whole variable domain SAVISQKPSRDICQRGTSLTIQCQVDSQVTMMFWYRQQPGQSLTLIATANQGSEATYESGFVIDKFPISRPNLTFSTLTVSNMSPEDSSIYLCSVEVNTEAFFGQGTRLTVV.

The chain couples TRBV4-1 to TRBJ1-2, with D uncertain. Germline V gene sequence: CDR1 MGHRA, CDR2 YSYEKL. Deletions cut 4 bases from V and 1 base from J, with 10 bases between. The CDR3 extends over 14 amino acids. The CDR3, as DNA: TGCGCCAGCAGCCGGGCCGGCGGTAACTATGGCTACACCTTC. Protein sequence: CASSRAGGNYGYTF.

The chain uses TRBV5-5 and TRBJ2-6; no firm D call. The germline V gene has CDR1 SGHKS and CDR2 YYEKEE (reference sequence). Trimming removed 7 bases at V and 0 bases at J, with 11 bases between. CDR3 length: 15 residues. CDR3 in amino acids: CASGYGNSGANVLTF. CDR3 nucleotide sequence: TGTGCCAGCGGGTACGGTAACTCTGGGGCCAACGTCCTGACTTTC.

A note on this clonotype: One junction end disagrees with the germline gene, perhaps due to a read error. The chain recombines TRBV20-1 with TRBJ1-1; D is uncertain. Looked up from germline, CDR1 is DFQATT and CDR2 is SNEGSKA (reference sequence). This CDR3 spans 11 amino acids. The CDR3 protein is CSARKSTEALF. CDR3 sequence (DNA): TGCAGTGCTAGGAAAAGTACTGAAGCTCTCTTT.

The chain carries TRBV6-2 or TRBV6-3 and TRBJ2-5, with no clear D. The last part of the DNA fits TRBJ2-7 better; the J call may be wrong. Germline V gives CDR1 MNHEY, CDR2 SVGEGT. The CDR3 is 15 amino acids. CDR3 sequence reads: CASSYSMGSTYEQYF. CDR3 bases: TGTGCCAGCAGTTACTCGATGGGCAGCACCTACGAGCAGTACTTC.

This clonotype showed up just a few times. V gene TRBV5-1 combines with J gene TRBJ1-1; D not certain. The CDR3 loop spans 14 amino acids. With 0 bases removed from V and 3 bases from J, the gap between germline ends came to 9 bases. The V gene's germline CDR1 is SGHRS and CDR2 YFSETQ. The CDR3 region has the DNA TGCGCCAGCAGCTTGGCCCCTTCGGACACTGAAGCTTTCTTT. The encoded protein is CASSLAPSDTEAFF.

This clonotype was recorded a few times. The chain has TRBV2 and TRBJ2-1, with D uncertain. CDR1 is SNHLY, CDR2 FYNNEI, per germline. The germline V and J ends were trimmed by 7 bases and 1 base, with 11 bases remaining between them. The CDR3 length is 14 residues. CDR3 coding DNA: TGTGCCAGCAACGTAAAGCGATCCTACAATGAGCAGTTCTTC. Its protein product is CASNVKRSYNEQFF. Combining the CDR3 with reference TRBV2 and TRBJ2-1 gives the whole variable domain EPEVTQTPSHQVTQMGQEVILRCVPISNHLYFYWYRQILGQKVEFLVSFYNNEISEKSEIFDDQFSVERPDGSNFTLKIRSTKLEDSAMYFCASNVKRSYNEQFFGPGTRLTVL.

This clonotype was seen only a few times. The chain combines TRBV4-1 with TRBJ1-1; D is undetermined. The CDR3 covers 15 residues. V lost 4 bases, J lost 0 bases, and 12 bases lay in between. Germline values: CDR1 MGHRA, CDR2 YSYEKL. DNA for the CDR3: TGCGCCAGCAGCCTTGGACCCAATCTGAACACTGAAGCTTTCTTT. It translates to CASSLGPNLNTEAFF.

J is TRBJ1-2 and V is TRBV5-1; D unresolved. V was trimmed by 0 bases and J by 4 bases, leaving 7 bases between them. CDR3 length: 13 residues. Germline lookup yields CDR1 SGHRS and CDR2 YFSETQ. The CDR3 DNA sequence: TGCGCCAGCAGCTTGGGGGTTTTCTATGGCTACACCTTC. Amino acid sequence: CASSLGVFYGYTF.

The V gene is TRBV5-1, the J gene TRBJ2-7, with TRBD2 matching over 8 bases. V was clipped by 1 base and J by 4 bases; unmatched bases: 4. CDR1 and CDR2 from the germline V gene are SGHRS and YFSETQ. The CDR3 consists of 14 residues. The DNA of the CDR3 is TGCGCCAGCAGCTTGTCCGGGGGGGATTACGAGCAGTACTTC. Amino acid sequence: CASSLSGGDYEQYF.

The J gene is TRBJ2-3, the V gene TRBV5-1; D not resolved. V was clipped by 4 bases and J by 0 bases, with 12 bases between them. In germline, CDR1 is SGHRS, CDR2 YFSETQ. The CDR3 contains 15 residues. This chain's CDR3 is CASSRVTSSTDTQYF. CDR3 DNA: TGCGCCAGCAGCCGGGTCACCTCTAGCACAGATACGCAGTATTTT. Variable domain in full (rest from reference TRBV5-1 and TRBJ2-3): KAGVTQTPRYLIKTRGQQVTLSCSPISGHRSVSWYQQTPGQGLQFLFEYFSETQRNKGNFPGRFSGRQFSNSRSEMNVSTLELGDSALYLCASSRVTSSTDTQYFGPGTRLTVL.

V usage is TRBV14 and J usage is TRBJ2-5; TRBD1 is a possible D gene (5 bases). This CDR3 spans 14 amino acids. V was pared by 3 bases and J by 2 bases, with 10 bases between. Per the germline V gene, CDR1 is SGHDN and CDR2 is FVKESK. CDR3 bases: TGTGCCAGCAGCCATGACAGCGTTCAAGAGACCCAGTACTTC. This codes for CASSHDSVQETQYF.

The chain has TRBV24-1 and TRBJ1-3; D may be TRBD1 (6 bases). V lost 4 bases and J 4 bases, leaving 13 bases between the germline ends. The CDR3 is made up of 15 amino acids. CDR1 and CDR2 from the germline V gene are KGHDR and SFDVKD. CDR3 sequence (DNA): TGTGCCACCAGTGACCCCGGGACATCAGGAAACACCATATATTTT. It specifies CATSDPGTSGNTIYF.

This rearrangement joins TRBV5-1 to TRBJ2-5; D may correspond to TRBD1 or TRBD2 (5 bases each). Germline V gene sequence: CDR1 SGHRS, CDR2 YFSETQ. The CDR3 sequence is 15 residues long. The V end was cut by 4 bases, the J end by 1 base, with 14 bases between. CDR3 loop: CASSPTPGPQETQYF. CDR3 nucleotide sequence: TGCGCCAGCAGCCCTACGCCGGGACCCCAAGAGACCCAGTACTTC.